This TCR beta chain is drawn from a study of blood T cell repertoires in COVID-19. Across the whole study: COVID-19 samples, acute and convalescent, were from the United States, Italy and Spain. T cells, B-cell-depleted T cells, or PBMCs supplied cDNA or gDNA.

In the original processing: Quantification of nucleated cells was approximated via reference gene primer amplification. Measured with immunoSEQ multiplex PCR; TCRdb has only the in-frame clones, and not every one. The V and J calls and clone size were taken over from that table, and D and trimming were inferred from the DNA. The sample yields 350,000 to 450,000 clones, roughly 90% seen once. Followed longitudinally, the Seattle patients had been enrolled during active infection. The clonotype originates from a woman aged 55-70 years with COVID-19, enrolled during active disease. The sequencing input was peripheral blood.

For the CDR3, the DNA is TGTGCCAGCAGGAGAGGACAGGCCGACTATGGCTACACCTTC. It codes for CASRRGQADYGYTF. The chain couples TRBV6-4 to TRBJ1-2; TRBD1 matches 7 bases. This CDR3 comprises 14 residues. Germline V CDR1 and CDR2: MRHNA, SNTAGT. The V gene end was trimmed by 6 bases and the J gene end by 3 bases; junction bases not matched to a gene: 7.